This record looks at one T cell receptor (beta chain) sequence and its context. The data originate from a study of blood T cell repertoires in COVID-19. About the study: From the United States, Italy and Spain came samples of acute and convalescent COVID-19. From T cells, B-cell-depleted T cells, or PBMCs came the material, which was cDNA or gDNA.

Germline CDR1 reads MGHRA; CDR2 reads YSYEKL. This CDR3 has 18 amino acids. The V end lost 0 bases, the J end lost 4 bases, and 16 bases lay between the germline ends. Original data processing: Nucleated cell number was recorded as an estimate derived from reference gene primer amplification. Libraries were prepared by immunoSEQ multiplex PCR; TCRdb keeps only in-frame clonotypes and omits some of them. V and J calls and clone size are those listed in that table; D and trimming were worked out from the DNA. The profile shows 150,000 to 200,000 clones, roughly 87% of them singletons. This sequence joins TRBV4-1 and TRBJ1-6; D is unclear. Sample: peripheral blood. The receptor was isolated from a man aged 18 to 30 who had recovered from COVID-19. CDR3 sequence (DNA): TGCGCCAGCAGCCAAGAAAGCTTCGGGAATTTTTATAATTCACCCCTCCACTTT. This translates into CASSQESFGNFYNSPLHF.